The entry below describes one TCR beta chain. The CDR3 runs to 13 residues. Germline CDR1 WNHNN, CDR2 SYGVQD (reference sequence). The germline V and J ends were trimmed by 8 bases and 0 bases, with 10 bases remaining between them. Enrolled during active infection, Seattle patients were then followed longitudinally. The data were obtained in a study of blood T cell repertoires in COVID-19. Across the whole study: COVID-19 samples from acute and convalescent phases originated in the United States, Italy and Spain.

Study processing details: Using reference gene primer amplification, nucleated cell counts were estimated. Data came from immunoSEQ multiplex PCR; TCRdb stores just in-frame clones and leaves some out. Clone size and the V and J calls come from that table; the DNA yielded D and trimming. The sample lists hundreds of thousands of clones, about four fifths occurring once. The source of this sequence is a woman of 80 years or more with COVID-19, enrolled during active disease. Sequenced material: peripheral blood. The chain recombines TRBV10-1 with TRBJ1-1; D is perhaps TRBD1 (5 bases). The CDR3 bases are TGCGCCAGCCGACAGACTTTGAACACTGAAGCTTTCTTT. Amino acids: CASRQTLNTEAFF.